The text below deals with one T cell receptor (beta chain). The sample comes from a study of lymphopenia after photon versus proton radiotherapy. Assay: immunoSEQ multiplex PCR; the TCRdb copy retains only in-frame clones and omits some. Of 43,000 or so clones detected, about 85% appear once; the ten largest clones hold 2% to 2.5%. Between the trimmed V and J ends, which lost 3 bases and 3 bases, there was a span of 12 bases. The germline V gene encodes CDR1 LGHNA and CDR2 YNFKEQ. The CDR3 spans 14 residues. This specimen was peripheral blood, taken from a patient treated with photon-based radiotherapy. The receptor was isolated from a man in his forties with gastric cancer. V usage is TRBV4-2 and J usage is TRBJ2-7; a weak D match, TRBD2 (5 bases). The CDR3 DNA reads as TGTGCCAGCAGCCAGAACACCGGGGTCTACGAGCAGTACTTC. Its translation: CASSQNTGVYEQYF.